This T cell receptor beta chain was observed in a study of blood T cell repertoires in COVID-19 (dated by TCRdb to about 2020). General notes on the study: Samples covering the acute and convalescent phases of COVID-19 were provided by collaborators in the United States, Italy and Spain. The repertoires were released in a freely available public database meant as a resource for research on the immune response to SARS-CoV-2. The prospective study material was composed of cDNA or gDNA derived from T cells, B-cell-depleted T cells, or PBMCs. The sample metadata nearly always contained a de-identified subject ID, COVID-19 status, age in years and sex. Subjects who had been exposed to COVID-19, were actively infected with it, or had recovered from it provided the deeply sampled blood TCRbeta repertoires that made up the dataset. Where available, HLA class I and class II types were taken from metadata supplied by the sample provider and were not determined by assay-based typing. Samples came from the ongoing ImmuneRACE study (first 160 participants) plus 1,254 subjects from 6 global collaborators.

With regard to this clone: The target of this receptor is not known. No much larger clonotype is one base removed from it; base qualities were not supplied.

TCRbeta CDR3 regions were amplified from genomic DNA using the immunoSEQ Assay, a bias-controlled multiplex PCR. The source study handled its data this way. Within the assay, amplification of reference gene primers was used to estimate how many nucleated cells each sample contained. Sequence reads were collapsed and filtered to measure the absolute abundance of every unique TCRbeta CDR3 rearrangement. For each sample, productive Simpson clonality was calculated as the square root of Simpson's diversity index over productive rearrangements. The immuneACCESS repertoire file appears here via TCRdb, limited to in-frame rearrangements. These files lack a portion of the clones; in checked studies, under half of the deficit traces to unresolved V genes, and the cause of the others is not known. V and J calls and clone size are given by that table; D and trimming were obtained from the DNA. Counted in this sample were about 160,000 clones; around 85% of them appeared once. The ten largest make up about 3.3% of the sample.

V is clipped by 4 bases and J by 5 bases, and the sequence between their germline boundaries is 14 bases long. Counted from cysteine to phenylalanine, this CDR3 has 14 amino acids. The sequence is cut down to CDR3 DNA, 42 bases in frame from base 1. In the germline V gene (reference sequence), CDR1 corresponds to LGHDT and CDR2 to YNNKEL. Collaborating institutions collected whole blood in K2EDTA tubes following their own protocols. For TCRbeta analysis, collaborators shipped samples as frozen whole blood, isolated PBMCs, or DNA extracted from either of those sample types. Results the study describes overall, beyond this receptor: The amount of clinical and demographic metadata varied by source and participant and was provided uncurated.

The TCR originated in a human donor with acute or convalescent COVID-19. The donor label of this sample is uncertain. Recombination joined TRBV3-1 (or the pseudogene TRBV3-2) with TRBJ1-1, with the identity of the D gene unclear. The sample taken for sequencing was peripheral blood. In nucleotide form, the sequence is TGTGCCAGCAGCCCCCACCGGGAAGAGACTGAAGCTTTCTTT. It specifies CASSPHREETEAFF.